The source of this T cell receptor beta chain is a study of blood T cell repertoires in COVID-19. Study overall: PBMCs, B-cell-depleted T cells, or T cells were the source of the cDNA or gDNA that made up the material.

Measured with immunoSEQ multiplex PCR; TCRdb has only the in-frame clones, and not every one. Of under 150,000 clones in the sample, 75% to 90% were seen once. Across 24 US areas, participants ranged in age from roughly 18 to 95 years. The CDR3 sequence is 15 residues long. V lost 5 bases to trimming and J lost 0 bases; unmatched junction nucleotides: 4. Germline V gives CDR1 KGHDR, CDR2 SFDVKD. V usage is TRBV24-1 and J usage is TRBJ2-3; 7 bases fit TRBD2. This clonotype was sampled from a man aged 45 to 65 in a cohort exposed to, infected with or recovered from COVID-19 (not recorded which). The specimen sequenced was PBMCs or T cells enriched from blood (not recorded which). The CDR3 DNA is TGTGCCACCAGTGGGGGGGGACTTAGCACAGATACGCAGTATTTT. Its translation is CATSGGGLSTDTQYF.